This T cell receptor beta chain stems from a study of blood T cells in healthy people across ages. The study's findings and limits: Expanded clonotype changes were possibly confounded by unknown donor CMV status. Naive T cell percentage and TCR beta diversity correlated strongly.

CDR3 length: 13 residues. V was cut by 7 bases and J by 0 bases, with 10 bases left in between. Germline lookup yields CDR1 MDHEN and CDR2 SYDVKM. This clonotype turned up a few times. Antigen unknown. Primed by a sample-barcoded 5' primer and a J-beta primer mix, a second PCR proceeded for about 7 to 11 cycles. TCRdb reprocessed the 5' RACE reads with MiXCR, giving one entry per CDR3 protein. The repertoire consists of about 580,000 distinct CDR3 sequences, with about 45% occurring once and the leading ten covering about 26%. Sequencing was performed on blood. The chain uses TRBV28 and TRBJ2-7, with D possibly being TRBD1 or TRBD2 (5 bases each). The clonotype originates from a man older than 75 in good health. The CDR3 DNA sequence: TGTGCCAGCACCGGGACCGCCTCCTACGAGCAGTACTTC. This translates into CASTGTASYEQYF. Full variable domain (missing parts from reference TRBV28 and TRBJ2-7): DVKVTQSSRYLVKRTGEKVFLECVQDMDHENMFWYRQDPGLGLRLIYFSYDVKMKEKGDIPEGYSVSREKKERFSLILESASTNQTSMYLCASTGTASYEQYFGPGTRLTVT.